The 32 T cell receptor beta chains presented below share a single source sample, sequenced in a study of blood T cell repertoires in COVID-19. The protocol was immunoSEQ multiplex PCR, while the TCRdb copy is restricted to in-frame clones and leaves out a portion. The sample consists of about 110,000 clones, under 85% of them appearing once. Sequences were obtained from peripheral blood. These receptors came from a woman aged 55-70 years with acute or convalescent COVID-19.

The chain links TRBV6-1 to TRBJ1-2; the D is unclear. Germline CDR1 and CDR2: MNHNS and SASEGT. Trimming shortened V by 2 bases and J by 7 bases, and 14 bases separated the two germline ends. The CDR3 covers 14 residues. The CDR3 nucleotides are TGTGCCAGCAGTGAATCCGCGCGGATCGGTGGCTACACCTTC. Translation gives CASSESARIGGYTF.

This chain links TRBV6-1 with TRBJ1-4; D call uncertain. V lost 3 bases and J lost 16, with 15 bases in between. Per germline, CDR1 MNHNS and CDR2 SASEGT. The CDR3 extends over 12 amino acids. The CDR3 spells CASSDEVRGRFF. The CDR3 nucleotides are TGTGCCAGCAGTGATGAGGTTCGCGGGCGGTTTTTT.

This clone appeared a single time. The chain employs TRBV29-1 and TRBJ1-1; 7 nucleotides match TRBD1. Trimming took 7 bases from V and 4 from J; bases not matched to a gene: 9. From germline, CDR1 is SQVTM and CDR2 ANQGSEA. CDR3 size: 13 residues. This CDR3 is CSAYLTGSTEAFF. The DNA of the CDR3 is TGCAGCGCGTACCTGACAGGGTCCACTGAAGCTTTCTTT.

The DNA for the CDR3 is TGTGCCAGCAGCTTAACAGTGAGTAGCGGGAGGGCCAACTACAATGAGCAGTTCTTC. Residues: CASSLTVSSGRANYNEQFF. The V gene is TRBV11-2, the J gene TRBJ2-1; 11 bases align to TRBD2. The CDR3 length is 19 residues. J was trimmed by 3 bases and V by 2 bases; bases with no gene match: 12. Germline CDR1 reads SGHAT; CDR2 reads FQNNGV.

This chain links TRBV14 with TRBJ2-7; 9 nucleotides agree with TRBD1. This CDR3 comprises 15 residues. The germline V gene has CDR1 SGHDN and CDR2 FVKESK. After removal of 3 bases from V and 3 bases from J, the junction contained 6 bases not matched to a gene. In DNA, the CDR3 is TGTGCCAGCAGCCAGTATGACAGGGGGTACTACGAGCAGTACTTC. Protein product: CASSQYDRGYYEQYF. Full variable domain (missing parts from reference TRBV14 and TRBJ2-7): EAGVTQFPSHSVIEKGQTVTLRCDPISGHDNLYWYRRVMGKEIKFLLHFVKESKQDESGMPNNRFLAERTGGTYSTLKVQPAELEDSGVYFCASSQYDRGYYEQYFGPGTRLTVT.

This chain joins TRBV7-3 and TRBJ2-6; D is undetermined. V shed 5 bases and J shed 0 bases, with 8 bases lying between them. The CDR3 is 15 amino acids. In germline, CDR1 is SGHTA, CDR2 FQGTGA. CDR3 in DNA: TGTGCCAGCAGCCCCCACGGCTCTGGGGCCAACGTCCTGACTTTC. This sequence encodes CASSPHGSGANVLTF.

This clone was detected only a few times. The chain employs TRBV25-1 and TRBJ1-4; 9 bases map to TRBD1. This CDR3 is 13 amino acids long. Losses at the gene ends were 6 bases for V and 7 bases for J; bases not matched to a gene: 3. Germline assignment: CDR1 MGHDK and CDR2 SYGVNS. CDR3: CASRDRGFEKLFF. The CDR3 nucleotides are TGTGCCAGCAGAGACAGGGGGTTTGAAAAACTGTTTTTT.

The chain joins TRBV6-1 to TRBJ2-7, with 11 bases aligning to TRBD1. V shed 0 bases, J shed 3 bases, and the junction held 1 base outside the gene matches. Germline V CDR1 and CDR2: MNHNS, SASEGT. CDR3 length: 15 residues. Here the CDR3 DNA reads TGTGCCAGCAGTGAAGCGGGACAGGGGGTCTACGAGCAGTACTTC. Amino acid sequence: CASSEAGQGVYEQYF.

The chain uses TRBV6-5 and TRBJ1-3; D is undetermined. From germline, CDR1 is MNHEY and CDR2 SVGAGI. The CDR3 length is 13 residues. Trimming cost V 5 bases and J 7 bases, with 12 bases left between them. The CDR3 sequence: CASSPHPTNTIYF. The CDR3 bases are TGTGCCAGCAGTCCCCATCCTACGAACACCATATATTTT.

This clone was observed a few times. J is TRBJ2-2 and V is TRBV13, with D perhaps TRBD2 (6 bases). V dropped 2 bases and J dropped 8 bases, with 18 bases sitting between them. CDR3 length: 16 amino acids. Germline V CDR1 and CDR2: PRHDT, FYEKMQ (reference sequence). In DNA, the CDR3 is TGTGCCAGCAGCTTAAGGATGGGGAGGTCAGCGGGGGAGCTGTTTTTT. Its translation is CASSLRMGRSAGELFF. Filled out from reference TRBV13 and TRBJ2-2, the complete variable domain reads AAGVIQSPRHLIKEKRETATLKCYPIPRHDTVYWYQQGPGQDPQFLISFYEKMQSDKGSIPDRFSAQQFSDYHSELNMSSLELGDSALYFCASSLRMGRSAGELFFGEGSRLTVL.

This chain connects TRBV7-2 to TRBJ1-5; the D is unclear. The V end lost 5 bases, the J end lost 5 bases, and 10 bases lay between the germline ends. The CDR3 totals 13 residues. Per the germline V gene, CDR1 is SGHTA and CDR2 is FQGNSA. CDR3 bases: TGTGCCAGCAGCCCTGACAATCATCAGCCCCAGCATTTT. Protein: CASSPDNHQPQHF.

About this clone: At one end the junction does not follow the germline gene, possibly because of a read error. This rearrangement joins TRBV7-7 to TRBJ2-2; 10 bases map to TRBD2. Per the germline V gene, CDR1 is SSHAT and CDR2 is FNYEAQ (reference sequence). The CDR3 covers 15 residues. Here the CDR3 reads CASSRLAGDLGELFF. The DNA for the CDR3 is TGTGCTAGCAGCCGACTAGCGGGTGACTTGGGGGAGCTGTTTTTT.

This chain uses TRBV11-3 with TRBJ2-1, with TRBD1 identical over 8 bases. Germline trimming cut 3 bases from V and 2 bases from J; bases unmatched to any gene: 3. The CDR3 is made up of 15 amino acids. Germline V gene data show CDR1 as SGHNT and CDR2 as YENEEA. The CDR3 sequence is CASSFDRGPYNEQFF. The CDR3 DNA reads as TGTGCCAGCAGCTTTGACAGGGGCCCCTACAATGAGCAGTTCTTC.

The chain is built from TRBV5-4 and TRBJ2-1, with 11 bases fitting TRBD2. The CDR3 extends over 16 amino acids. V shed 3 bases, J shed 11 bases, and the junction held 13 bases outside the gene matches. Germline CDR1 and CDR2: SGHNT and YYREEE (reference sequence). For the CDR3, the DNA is TGTGCCAGCAGCTCGCCGAACCTCGGGACTAGCGGACAGCAGTTCTTC. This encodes CASSSPNLGTSGQQFF. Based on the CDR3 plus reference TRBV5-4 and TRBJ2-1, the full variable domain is ETGVTQSPTHLIKTRGQQVTLRCSSQSGHNTVSWYQQALGQGPQFIFQYYREEENGRGNFPPRFSGLQFPNYSSELNVNALELDDSALYLCASSSPNLGTSGQQFFGPGTRLTVL.

CDR3 coding DNA: TGTGCCAGCAGCTTGGTGGGCGCGAACACCGGGGAGCTGTTTTTT. Protein product: CASSLVGANTGELFF. The chain carries TRBV5-5 and TRBJ2-2, with D uncertain. Germline CDR1 is SGHKS and CDR2 is YYEKEE (reference sequence). V lost 0 bases and J 0 bases, leaving 6 bases between the germline ends. The CDR3 is made up of 15 amino acids.

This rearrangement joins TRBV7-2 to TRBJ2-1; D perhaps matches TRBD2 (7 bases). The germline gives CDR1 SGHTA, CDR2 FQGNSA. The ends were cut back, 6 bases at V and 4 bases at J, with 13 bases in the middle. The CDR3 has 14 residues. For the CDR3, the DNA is TGTGCCAGCAGTTACGGGGGGCAGTACAATGAGCAGTTCTTC. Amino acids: CASSYGGQYNEQFF.

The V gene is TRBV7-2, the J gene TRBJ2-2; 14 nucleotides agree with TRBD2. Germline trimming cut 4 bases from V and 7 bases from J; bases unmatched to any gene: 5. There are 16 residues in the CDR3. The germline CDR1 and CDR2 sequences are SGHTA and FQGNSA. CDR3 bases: TGTGCCAGCAGCTCGACTAGCGGGGGGGCTCACGGGGAGCTGTTTTTT. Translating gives CASSSTSGGAHGELFF.

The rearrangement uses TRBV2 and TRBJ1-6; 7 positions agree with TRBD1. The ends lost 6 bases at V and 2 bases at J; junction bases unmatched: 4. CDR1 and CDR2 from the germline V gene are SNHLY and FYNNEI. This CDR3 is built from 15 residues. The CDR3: CASRVQGAYNSPLHF. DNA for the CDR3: TGTGCCAGCAGGGTGCAGGGGGCCTATAATTCACCCCTCCACTTT. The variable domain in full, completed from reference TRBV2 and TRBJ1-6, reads EPEVTQTPSHQVTQMGQEVILRCVPISNHLYFYWYRQILGQKVEFLVSFYNNEISEKSEIFDDQFSVERPDGSNFTLKIRSTKLEDSAMYFCASRVQGAYNSPLHFGNGTRLTVT.

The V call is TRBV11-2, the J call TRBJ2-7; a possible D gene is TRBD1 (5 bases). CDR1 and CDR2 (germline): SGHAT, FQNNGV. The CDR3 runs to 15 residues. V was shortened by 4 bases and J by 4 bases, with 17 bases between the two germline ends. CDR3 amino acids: CASSSVRQGLYEQYF. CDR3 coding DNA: TGTGCCAGCAGCTCTGTCCGCCAGGGATTGTACGAGCAGTACTTC.

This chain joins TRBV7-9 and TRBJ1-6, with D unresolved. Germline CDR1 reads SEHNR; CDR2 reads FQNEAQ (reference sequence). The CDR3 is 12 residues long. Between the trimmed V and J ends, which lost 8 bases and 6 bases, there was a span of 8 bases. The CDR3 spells CASAQLNSPLHF. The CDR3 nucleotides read TGTGCCAGCGCACAGCTTAATTCACCCCTCCACTTT.

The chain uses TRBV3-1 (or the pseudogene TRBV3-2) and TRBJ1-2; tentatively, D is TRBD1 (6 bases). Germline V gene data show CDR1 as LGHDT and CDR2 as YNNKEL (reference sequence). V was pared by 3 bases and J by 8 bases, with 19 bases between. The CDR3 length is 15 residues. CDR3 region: CASSQEQTGRGGYTF. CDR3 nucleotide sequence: TGTGCCAGCAGCCAGGAACAAACAGGGAGGGGCGGCTACACCTTC.

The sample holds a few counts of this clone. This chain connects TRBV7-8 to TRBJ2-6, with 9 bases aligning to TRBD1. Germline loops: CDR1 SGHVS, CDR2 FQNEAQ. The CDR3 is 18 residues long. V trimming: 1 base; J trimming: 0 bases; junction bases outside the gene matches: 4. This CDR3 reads CASSLVDRGRSGANVLTF. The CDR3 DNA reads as TGTGCCAGCAGCTTAGTGGACAGGGGACGCTCTGGGGCCAACGTCCTGACTTTC.

The CDR3, as DNA: TGTGCCAGCACCCCGGCTCGGGGGGCTGATGGCTACACCTTC. Translation: CASTPARGADGYTF. V gene TRBV25-1 combines with J gene TRBJ1-2; D possibly corresponds to TRBD1 (6 bases). CDR1 MGHDK and CDR2 SYGVNS come from the germline V gene. This CDR3 comprises 14 residues. The V gene lost 7 bases and the J gene lost 6 bases, with 18 bases spanning the gap.

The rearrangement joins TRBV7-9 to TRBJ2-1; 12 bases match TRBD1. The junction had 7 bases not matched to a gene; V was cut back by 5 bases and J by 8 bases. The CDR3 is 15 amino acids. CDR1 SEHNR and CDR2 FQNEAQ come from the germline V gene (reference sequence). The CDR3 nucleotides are TGTGCCAGCAGCGTTGGGACAGGGGGCTATGATGAGCAGTTCTTC. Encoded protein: CASSVGTGGYDEQFF.

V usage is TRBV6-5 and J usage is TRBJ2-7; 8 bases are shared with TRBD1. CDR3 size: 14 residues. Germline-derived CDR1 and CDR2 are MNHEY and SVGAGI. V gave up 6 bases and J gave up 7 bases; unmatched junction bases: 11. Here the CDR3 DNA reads TGTGCCAGCAGAACAGCGGCAGGGGGCGGGGAGCAGTACTTC. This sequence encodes CASRTAAGGGEQYF.

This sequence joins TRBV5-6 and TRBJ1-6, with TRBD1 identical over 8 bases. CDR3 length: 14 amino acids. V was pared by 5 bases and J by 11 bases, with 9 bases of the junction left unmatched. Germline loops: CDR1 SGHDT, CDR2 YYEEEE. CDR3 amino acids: CASSSGQGRAPLHF. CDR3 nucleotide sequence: TGTGCCAGCAGTTCCGGACAGGGTCGGGCACCCCTCCACTTT.

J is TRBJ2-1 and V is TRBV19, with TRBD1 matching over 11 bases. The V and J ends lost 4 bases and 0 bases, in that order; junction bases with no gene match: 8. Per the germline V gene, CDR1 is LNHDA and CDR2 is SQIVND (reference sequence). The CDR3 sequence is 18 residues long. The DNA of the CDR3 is TGTGCCAGTAGTACCCGGGACAGGGGGAGAGGCTCCTACAATGAGCAGTTCTTC. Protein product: CASSTRDRGRGSYNEQFF.

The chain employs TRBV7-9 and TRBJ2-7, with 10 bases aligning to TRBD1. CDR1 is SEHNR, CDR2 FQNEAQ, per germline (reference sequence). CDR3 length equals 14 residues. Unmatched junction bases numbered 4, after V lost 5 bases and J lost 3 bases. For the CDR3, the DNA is TGTGCCAGCAGCCCCGGGACAGGGGTCTACGAGCAGTACTTC. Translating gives CASSPGTGVYEQYF.

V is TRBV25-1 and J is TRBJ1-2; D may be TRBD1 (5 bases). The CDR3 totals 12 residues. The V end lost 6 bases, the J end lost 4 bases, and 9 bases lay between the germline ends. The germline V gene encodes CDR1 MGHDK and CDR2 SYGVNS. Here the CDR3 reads CASRGDSYGYTF. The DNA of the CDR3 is TGTGCCAGCAGAGGGGACTCCTATGGCTACACCTTC.

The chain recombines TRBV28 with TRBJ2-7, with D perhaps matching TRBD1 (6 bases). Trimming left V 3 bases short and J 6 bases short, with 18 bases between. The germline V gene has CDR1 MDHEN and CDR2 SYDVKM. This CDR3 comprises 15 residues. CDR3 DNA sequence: TGTGCCAGCAGTTTTGTTTTTGGAGTGGGGGCCGAGCAGTACTTC. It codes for CASSFVFGVGAEQYF.

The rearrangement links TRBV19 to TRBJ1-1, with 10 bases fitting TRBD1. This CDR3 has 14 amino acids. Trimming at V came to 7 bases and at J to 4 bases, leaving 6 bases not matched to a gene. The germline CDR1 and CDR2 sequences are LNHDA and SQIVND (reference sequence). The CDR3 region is CASTLTGGVTEAFF. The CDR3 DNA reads TGTGCCAGTACCTTGACAGGGGGCGTCACTGAAGCTTTCTTT.

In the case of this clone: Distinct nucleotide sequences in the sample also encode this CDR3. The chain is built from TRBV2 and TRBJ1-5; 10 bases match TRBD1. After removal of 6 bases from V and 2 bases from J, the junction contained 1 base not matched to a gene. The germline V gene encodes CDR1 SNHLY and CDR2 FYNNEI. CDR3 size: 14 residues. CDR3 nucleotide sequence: TGTGCCAGCAGCGGGACAGGGGGCAATCAGCCCCAGCATTTT. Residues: CASSGTGGNQPQHF.